The 24 T cell receptor beta chains below come from one sample, sequenced in a study of blood T cell repertoires in COVID-19. The data were produced by immunoSEQ multiplex PCR, yet TCRdb's version contains in-frame clones alone and is incomplete. The table has 150,000 to 180,000 clones, around 91% seen once. The sample consisted of peripheral blood. These receptors all stem from a woman between 40 and 55 years old with acute or convalescent COVID-19.

This chain uses TRBV3-1 (or the pseudogene TRBV3-2) with TRBJ2-1; D perhaps matches TRBD2 (6 bases). This CDR3 has 14 residues. Trimming removed 1 base from V and 9 bases from J, with 13 bases in between. Per the germline V gene, CDR1 is LGHDT and CDR2 is YNNKEL (reference sequence). In DNA, the CDR3 is TGTGCCAGCAGCCAAGGAGGTAGGGGAGGTGAGCAGTTCTTC. This sequence encodes CASSQGGRGGEQFF.

The chain combines TRBV10-3 with TRBJ2-7; 10 bases agree with TRBD1. The CDR3 has 14 residues. CDR1 ENHRY and CDR2 SYGVKD come from the germline V gene. Losses at the gene ends were 6 bases for V and 7 bases for J; bases not matched to a gene: 9. The CDR3 sequence: CAISTRQGAGEQYF. The CDR3 DNA reads as TGTGCCATCAGCACTCGACAGGGGGCGGGGGAGCAGTACTTC.

This chain uses TRBV28 with TRBJ1-1, with a possible D match to TRBD1 (5 bases). The CDR3 has 18 amino acids. Trimming shortened V by 9 bases and J by 0 bases, and 26 bases separated the two germline ends. Germline values: CDR1 MDHEN, CDR2 SYDVKM. The chain's CDR3 is CASSRAGLFIPMNTEAFF. CDR3 DNA: TGTGCCAGTAGCAGGGCAGGCTTGTTTATACCCATGAACACTGAAGCTTTCTTT.

This chain joins TRBV27 and TRBJ2-1, with 8 bases that match TRBD2. Germline V gene sequence: CDR1 MNHEY, CDR2 SMNVEV (reference sequence). V was pared by 8 bases and J by 9 bases, with 15 bases of the junction left unmatched. There are 15 residues in the CDR3. In nucleotides, the CDR3 is TGTGCCAGCGGACCAAAGCGGGAGTCTATCGGTGAGCAGTTCTTC. Its translation: CASGPKRESIGEQFF.

This chain joins TRBV6-5 and TRBJ2-7, with 7 positions matching TRBD2. The V gene's germline CDR1 is MNHEY and CDR2 SVGAGI. The CDR3 contains 16 residues. Losses at the gene ends were 0 bases for V and 2 bases for J; bases not matched to a gene: 7. CDR3 amino acids: CASSYSNIGRAYEQYF. The CDR3 DNA reads as TGTGCCAGCAGTTACTCGAATATTGGGAGGGCCTACGAGCAGTACTTC.

The genes are TRBV24-1 and TRBJ2-3, with a tentative D call TRBD1 (5 bases). V was clipped by 5 bases and J by 4 bases, with 12 bases between them. CDR1 is KGHDR, CDR2 SFDVKD, per germline. The CDR3 sequence is 14 residues long. The CDR3 sequence: CATSGQTLADTQYF. The CDR3 bases are TGTGCCACCAGTGGACAGACTTTGGCAGATACGCAGTATTTT.

This clone was counted between two and nine times. This chain joins TRBV5-1 and TRBJ2-7; the match to TRBD2 covers 11 bases. The CDR3 length is 15 residues. The junction had 3 bases not matched to a gene; V was cut back by 4 bases and J by 0 bases. The germline gives CDR1 SGHRS, CDR2 YFSETQ. CDR3 in DNA: TGCGCCAGCAGCCTGACTAGCGGGGTCTCCTACGAGCAGTACTTC. This translates into CASSLTSGVSYEQYF.

The chain recombines TRBV19 with TRBJ1-1; D is unresolved. This CDR3 spans 13 amino acids. Deletions cut 6 bases from V and 0 bases from J, with 8 bases between. CDR1 is LNHDA and CDR2 is SQIVND in the germline V gene (reference sequence). The CDR3 coding sequence is TGTGCCAGTAGCTGGGCGATGAACACTGAAGCTTTCTTT. It codes for CASSWAMNTEAFF.

The rearrangement joins TRBV27 to TRBJ1-2; 8 bases map to TRBD1. There are 15 residues in the CDR3. CDR1 MNHEY and CDR2 SMNVEV come from the germline V gene (reference sequence). J lost 4 bases, V lost 2 bases, and 6 bases had no gene match. The CDR3 DNA reads as TGTGCCAGCAGTTTAACCAGGGGGCCCACCTATGGCTACACCTTC. Translation: CASSLTRGPTYGYTF.

The genes are TRBV7-3 and TRBJ2-1, with D unresolved. The CDR3 has 16 amino acids. V shed 5 bases and J shed 0 bases, with 14 bases lying between them. The V gene's germline CDR1 is SGHTA and CDR2 FQGTGA. The chain's CDR3 is CASSPYLETSYNEQFF. Written as DNA, the CDR3 is TGTGCCAGCAGCCCCTATCTTGAAACCTCCTACAATGAGCAGTTCTTC.

This clone has only a few counts. The gene calls are TRBV19 and TRBJ2-1, with 14 bases lining up with TRBD2. CDR3 length: 20 residues. V shed 1 base and J 6 bases; nucleotides not matched to a gene: 14. Germline V lookup: CDR1 LNHDA, CDR2 SQIVND (reference sequence). CDR3 sequence: CASSIVVQTSGRARANEQFF. CDR3 DNA: TGTGCCAGTAGTATAGTAGTCCAGACTAGCGGGAGGGCCAGAGCCAATGAGCAGTTCTTC.

J is TRBJ1-6 and V is TRBV6-5; tentatively, D is TRBD1 (5 bases). Germline lookup yields CDR1 MNHEY and CDR2 SVGAGI. V was clipped by 2 bases and J by 10 bases, with 12 bases between them. This CDR3 is built from 14 residues. The CDR3 DNA sequence: TGTGCCAGCAGTTACGTTGGGGGGGTATCACCCCTCCACTTT. Translated, it gives CASSYVGGVSPLHF.

The chain links TRBV30 to TRBJ1-1; 11 bases are shared with TRBD1. The germline V gene has CDR1 GTSNPN and CDR2 SVGIG (reference sequence). J was trimmed by 3 bases and V by 2 bases; bases with no gene match: 5. This CDR3 region has 15 residues. CDR3 DNA sequence: TGTGCCTGGAGTCTCCGGGACAGGGGGGACACTGAAGCTTTCTTT. This codes for CAWSLRDRGDTEAFF. The complete variable domain, with remaining parts taken from reference TRBV30 and TRBJ1-1, reads SQTIHQWPATLVQPVGSPLSLECTVEGTSNPNLYWYRQAAGRGLQLLFYSVGIGQISSEVPQNLSASRPQDRQFILSSKKLLLSDSGFYLCAWSLRDRGDTEAFFGQGTRLTVV.

The chain uses TRBV7-3 and TRBJ1-6; D is unresolved. The V end lost 5 bases, the J end lost 7 bases, and 15 bases lay between the germline ends. The CDR3 totals 15 residues. Per germline, CDR1 SGHTA and CDR2 FQGTGA. The CDR3 nucleotides are TGTGCCAGCAGCCCCCAGGCGGGAGCGAATTCACCCCTCCACTTT. It specifies CASSPQAGANSPLHF. The entire variable domain, with the rest obtained from reference TRBV7-3 and TRBJ1-6, is as follows: GAGVSQTPSNKVTEKGKYVELRCDPISGHTALYWYRQSLGQGPEFLIYFQGTGAADDSGLPNDRFFAVRPEGSVSTLKIQRTERGDSAVYLCASSPQAGANSPLHFGNGTRLTVT.

This chain uses TRBV12-3 or TRBV12-4 with TRBJ2-3; D gene unclear. V dropped 5 bases and J dropped 6 bases, with 12 bases sitting between them. The CDR3 spans 13 residues. The CDR3 DNA reads as TGTGCCAGCAGTGTCTCGACCGGGGATACGCAGTATTTT. Its protein product is CASSVSTGDTQYF.

The chain uses TRBV2 and TRBJ2-7, with D tentatively TRBD1 (5 bases). The CDR3 loop spans 15 amino acids. CDR1 is SNHLY and CDR2 is FYNNEI in the germline V gene. With 1 base removed from V and 6 bases from J, the gap between germline ends came to 16 bases. Written as DNA, the CDR3 is TGTGCCAGCAGTGAAGTGCTGACAGTTAGGGGCGAGCAGTACTTC. Its protein product is CASSEVLTVRGEQYF.

The chain combines TRBV7-2 with TRBJ1-2; 10 bases are shared with TRBD1. V shed 5 bases, J shed 7 bases, and the junction held 7 bases outside the gene matches. The CDR3 runs 14 residues. Germline loops: CDR1 SGHTA, CDR2 FQGNSA. The CDR3 region is CASSGLGQGLGYTF. DNA of the CDR3: TGTGCCAGCAGCGGCCTGGGACAGGGGCTTGGCTACACCTTC.

There are a few counts of this clone. Within the sample, other DNA sequences also encode this same CDR3. The genes are TRBV29-1 and TRBJ2-2; 9 bases map to TRBD1. Germline CDR1 SQVTM, CDR2 ANQGSEA. CDR3 length equals 13 residues. Trimming cost V 6 bases and J 2 bases; bases outside gene matches: 1. CDR3 loop: CSVDRGNTGELFF. The CDR3 nucleotides read TGCAGCGTGGACAGGGGAAACACCGGGGAGCTGTTTTTT.

J is TRBJ2-1 and V is TRBV4-1, with 14 bases lining up with TRBD2. CDR3 length: 16 residues. V lost 3 bases, J lost 6 bases, and 4 bases stayed unmatched. Germline values: CDR1 MGHRA, CDR2 YSYEKL. CDR3 region: CASSQLGLAGVNEQFF. CDR3 DNA: TGCGCCAGCAGCCAGTTGGGACTAGCGGGAGTCAATGAGCAGTTCTTC.

The chain is built from TRBV11-2 and TRBJ1-4; D unclear. Germline CDR1 SGHAT, CDR2 FQNNGV. V shed 5 bases and J shed 7 bases, with 14 bases lying between them. The CDR3 loop spans 14 amino acids. The CDR3 reads CASSPNLSGEKLFF. The DNA of the CDR3 is TGTGCCAGCAGCCCAAATTTATCCGGTGAAAAACTGTTTTTT.

This clone was recorded once. This chain connects TRBV19 to TRBJ1-5; D gene unclear. CDR1 is LNHDA and CDR2 is SQIVND in the germline V gene (reference sequence). The V gene lost 9 bases and the J gene lost 2 bases, with 8 bases spanning the gap. This CDR3 is 12 amino acids long. The CDR3 here is CASTYGNQPQHF. The CDR3 bases are TGTGCCAGCACCTATGGCAATCAGCCCCAGCATTTT.

This sequence joins TRBV11-2 and TRBJ1-2; 9 nucleotides agree with TRBD1. The CDR3 is 16 residues long. The germline V gene encodes CDR1 SGHAT and CDR2 FQNNGV. J lost 1 base, V lost 5 bases, and 8 bases had no gene match. CDR3 DNA: TGTGCCAGCAGCCACTGGAGGGACAGGGATAACTATGGCTACACCTTC. Encoded protein: CASSHWRDRDNYGYTF.

The rearrangement links TRBV4-1 to TRBJ1-5, with D uncertain. CDR1 is MGHRA, CDR2 YSYEKL, per germline. The CDR3 totals 13 residues. With 0 bases removed from V and 9 bases from J, the gap between germline ends came to 9 bases. The DNA for the CDR3 is TGCGCCAGCAGCCAAGATCCAGTGGCGCCCCAGCATTTT. Protein: CASSQDPVAPQHF.

The J gene is TRBJ2-1, the V gene TRBV19; 11 nucleotides align to TRBD2. CDR3 size: 17 residues. After removal of 0 bases from V and 4 bases from J, the junction contained 5 bases not matched to a gene. Germline V gene lookup returns CDR1 LNHDA and CDR2 SQIVND (reference sequence). Here the CDR3 DNA reads TGTGCCAGTAGTATAGATGAGGCTAGCGGGGGGTACAATGAGCAGTTCTTC. Its translation: CASSIDEASGGYNEQFF.